A selection of T cell receptor beta chains follows, all from one sample in a study of cytomegalovirus exposure and HLA in healthy donors. Here immunoSEQ multiplex PCR was the method, and the copy in TCRdb shows in-frame clones only, minus some. The sample contains about 150,000 clones, around 82% of which appear only once. Sequenced sample: PBMCs. These TCRs come from a woman in her forties or fifties in good health and CMV-seropositive. The CDR3 runs from the conserved cysteine through the conserved F or W. D genes are given only for firm matches.

>TRBD2|TRBV6-5|TRBJ2-1
CASSLRTSGYNEQFF
>.|TRBV5-4|TRBJ2-7
CASSPGHSRGDEQYF
>TRBD1|TRBV6-5|TRBJ1-2
CASSYSGQSYGYTF
>.|TRBV25-1|TRBJ2-3
CASSRGEATDTQYF
>TRBD1|TRBV6-5|TRBJ1-2
CASSDRGDGYTF
>.|TRBV30|TRBJ1-1
CAWSGRGNTEAFF
>.|TRBV7-8|TRBJ1-2
CASSLALVSGRGYTF
>.|TRBV9|TRBJ1-6
CASSVGPPDSPLHF
>.|TRBV7-2|TRBJ1-6
CASSIQGPNSPLHF
>.|TRBV6-1|TRBJ1-1
CASNKGRGTEAFF
>.|TRBV7-7|TRBJ2-1
CASSSGQRNEQFF
>TRBD1|TRBV19|TRBJ1-6
CASWDRGGSPLHF
>TRBD1|TRBV9|TRBJ2-3
CASSVEGQLKDTQYF
>TRBD1|TRBV5-5|TRBJ1-2
CASSLGTGGTPLTF
>.|TRBV10-3|TRBJ1-3
CATRQISGNTIYF
>.|TRBV6-5|TRBJ2-2
CASSYFPGANTGELFF
>TRBD2|TRBV7-9|TRBJ2-1
CASSLGPPLAGPNEQFF